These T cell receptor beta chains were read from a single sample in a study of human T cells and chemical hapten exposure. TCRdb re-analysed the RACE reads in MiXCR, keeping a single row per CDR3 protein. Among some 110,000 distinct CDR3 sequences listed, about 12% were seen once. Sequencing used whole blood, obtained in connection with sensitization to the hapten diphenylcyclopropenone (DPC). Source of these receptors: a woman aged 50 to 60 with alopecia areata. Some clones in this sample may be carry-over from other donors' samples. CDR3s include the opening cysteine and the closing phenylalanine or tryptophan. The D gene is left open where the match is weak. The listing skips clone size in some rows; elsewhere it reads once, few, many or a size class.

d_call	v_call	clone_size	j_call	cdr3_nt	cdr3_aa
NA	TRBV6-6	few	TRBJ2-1	TGTGCCAGCAGCCGAGAGCCCTACAATGAGCAGTTCTTC	CASSREPYNEQFF
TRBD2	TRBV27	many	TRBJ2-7	TGTGCCAGCAGTCCGTGGACTAGCGGCTACGAGCAGTACTTC	CASSPWTSGYEQYF
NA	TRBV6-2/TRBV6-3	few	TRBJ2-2	TGTGCCAGCAGTTATCGGGAAAACACCGGGGAGCTGTTTTTT	CASSYRENTGELFF
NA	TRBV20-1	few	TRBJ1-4	TGCAGTGGGGCGGGCGAAGATGAAAAACTGTTTTTT	CSGAGEDEKLFF
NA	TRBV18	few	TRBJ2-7	TGTGCCAGCTCACCACCCTCCTACGAGCAGTACTTC	CASSPPSYEQYF
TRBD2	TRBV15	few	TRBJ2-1	TGTGCCACCAGCAGAGATGGTAGCGGGAGTTTGAATGAGCAGTTCTTC	CATSRDGSGSLNEQFF
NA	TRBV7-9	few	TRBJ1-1	TGTGCCAGCAGCCCCAGGGAATTCGGAACTGAAGCTTTCTTT	CASSPREFGTEAFF
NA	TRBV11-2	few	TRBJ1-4	TGTGCCAGCAGCCCTACAGGTTCAACTAATGAAAAACTGTTTTTT	CASSPTGSTNEKLFF
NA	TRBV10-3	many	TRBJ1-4	TGTGCCATCAGTGACGCCCAGTCAACTAATGAAAAACTGTTTTTT	CAISDAQSTNEKLFF
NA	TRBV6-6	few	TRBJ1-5	TGTGCCAGCAGTTTTTGGGGTAACGGCAATCAGCCCCAGCATTTT	CASSFWGNGNQPQHF
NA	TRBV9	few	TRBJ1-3	TGTGCCAGTTCGGACGCAGGCCGAAACACCATATATTTT	CASSDAGRNTIYF
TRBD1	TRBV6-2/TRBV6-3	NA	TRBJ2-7	TGTGCCAGTCGACAGGGCCTCCTACACGAGCAGTACTTC	CASRQGLLHEQYF
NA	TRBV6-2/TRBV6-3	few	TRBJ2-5	TGTGCCAGCAGTTACCGGGGGGCCCGAGAGACCCAGTACTTC	CASSYRGARETQYF
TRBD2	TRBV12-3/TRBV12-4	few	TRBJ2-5	TGTGCCAGCAGGAAAGCGGGGGAAGAGACCCAGTACTTC	CASRKAGEETQYF
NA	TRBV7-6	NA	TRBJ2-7	TGTGCCAGCAGCTTCGAACAGGGTCTGTCGGTCTCCGAGCAGTACTTC	CASSFEQGLSVSEQYF
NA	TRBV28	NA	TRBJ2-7	TGTGCCAGCAGGGAGACCTACGAGCAGTACTTC	CASRETYEQYF
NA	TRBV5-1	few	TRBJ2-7	TGCGCCAGCAGCTCCGAAGGGGGGGAGCAGTACTTC	CASSSEGGEQYF
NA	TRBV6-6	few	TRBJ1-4	TGTGCCAGCAGCCTTAAGGGGAAGGGAGCAACTAATGAAAAACTGTTTTTT	CASSLKGKGATNEKLFF
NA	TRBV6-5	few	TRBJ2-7	TGTGCCAGCAGTAAGCGGTCCACCTACGAGCAGTACTTC	CASSKRSTYEQYF
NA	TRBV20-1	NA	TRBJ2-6	TGCAGTGCTATCGACCCCTCTGGGGCCAACGTCCTGACTTTC	CSAIDPSGANVLTF